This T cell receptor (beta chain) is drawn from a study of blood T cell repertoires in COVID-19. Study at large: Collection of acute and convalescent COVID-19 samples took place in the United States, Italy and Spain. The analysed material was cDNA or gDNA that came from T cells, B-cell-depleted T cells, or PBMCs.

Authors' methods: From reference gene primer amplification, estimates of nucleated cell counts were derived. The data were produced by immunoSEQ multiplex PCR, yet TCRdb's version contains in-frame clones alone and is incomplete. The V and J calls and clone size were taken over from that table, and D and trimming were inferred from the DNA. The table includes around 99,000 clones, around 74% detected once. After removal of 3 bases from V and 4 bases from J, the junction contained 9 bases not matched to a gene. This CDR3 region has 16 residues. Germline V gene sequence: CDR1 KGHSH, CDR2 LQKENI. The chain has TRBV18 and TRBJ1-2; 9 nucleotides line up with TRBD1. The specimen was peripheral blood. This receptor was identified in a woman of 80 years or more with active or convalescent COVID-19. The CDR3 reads CASSPRRTGETYGYTF. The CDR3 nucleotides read TGTGCCAGCTCACCCAGACGGACAGGGGAGACCTATGGCTACACCTTC.